This passage covers 21 T cell receptor beta chains from one sample sequenced in a study of T cell repertoires in cytomegalovirus infection. Each CDR3 protein is one row after TCRdb ran MiXCR on the reads. The sample holds approximately 260,000 distinct CDR3 sequences, about 15% seen once. Material: CD8+ T cells from PBMCs. The receptors were sampled from a human donor in good health (CMV status not recorded). Some clones in this sample may be carry-over from other donors' samples.

The rearrangement joins TRBV7-9 to TRBJ1-1; maybe TRBD1 (5 bases). The CDR3 spans 12 residues. With 6 bases removed from V and 4 bases from J, the gap between germline ends came to 9 bases. Germline lookup yields CDR1 SEHNR and CDR2 FQNEAQ (reference sequence). For the CDR3, the DNA is TGTGCCAGCAGGTGGGGGGGCACTGAAGCTTTCTTT. This translates into CASRWGGTEAFF.

This clonotype has at least ten counts. The rearrangement joins TRBV10-3 to TRBJ1-1; no reliable D call. Per the germline V gene, CDR1 is ENHRY and CDR2 is SYGVKD. V lost 4 bases and J 1 base, leaving 7 bases between the germline ends. CDR3 length: 13 amino acids. The CDR3: CAISASGNTEAFF. As DNA, the CDR3 is TGTGCCATCAGTGCTTCCGGGAACACTGAAGCTTTCTTT.

The chain recombines TRBV3-1 with TRBJ2-1; 8 bases are shared with TRBD1. The J segment lost 0 bases and the V segment lost 0 bases, leaving 4 bases of the junction unmatched. Germline CDR1 LGHDT, CDR2 YNNKEL (reference sequence). This CDR3 is 17 amino acids long. The CDR3 region has the DNA TGTGCCAGCAGCCAAGACTTCGGGACAGGCTCCTACAATGAGCAGTTCTTC. Translating it yields CASSQDFGTGSYNEQFF.

The gene calls are TRBV6-2 or TRBV6-3 and TRBJ1-2; 8 positions match TRBD1. After removal of 5 bases from V and 1 base from J, the junction contained 6 bases not matched to a gene. Germline V gene data show CDR1 as MNHEY and CDR2 as SVGEGT. This CDR3 is 15 amino acids long. The CDR3 DNA follows: TGTGCCAGCAGTCCCAAGACAGGGGTTAACTATGGCTACACCTTC. Translation gives CASSPKTGVNYGYTF.

The chain is built from TRBV27 and TRBJ2-3; D is perhaps TRBD1 (5 bases). CDR1 and CDR2 (germline): MNHEY, SMNVEV (reference sequence). With 1 base removed from V and 1 base from J, the gap between germline ends came to 12 bases. CDR3 length equals 16 residues. CDR3 DNA: TGTGCCAGCAGTTTATTGGGGCGAGAGGGCACAGATACGCAGTATTTT. It yields the protein CASSLLGREGTDTQYF.

The chain employs TRBV7-8 and TRBJ1-1; D not resolved. CDR1 is SGHVS, CDR2 FQNEAQ, per germline. This CDR3 has 11 residues. The V gene lost 5 bases and the J gene lost 11 bases, with 12 bases spanning the gap. The CDR3 DNA is TGTGCCAGCAGCCTCGGGCCAGTGGCTTTCTTT. Residues: CASSLGPVAFF.

The sample holds a few counts of this clonotype. The V and J genes are TRBV28 and TRBJ2-3, with TRBD1 matching 8 bases. This CDR3 has 15 amino acids. J lost 2 bases, V lost 7 bases, and 8 bases had no gene match. Germline CDR1 and CDR2: MDHEN and SYDVKM. The CDR3 DNA sequence: TGTGCCAGCACCCTAGGACAGGGTTACACAGATACGCAGTATTTT. Its translation is CASTLGQGYTDTQYF.

This clonotype showed up many times. V is TRBV7-2 and J is TRBJ2-7, with D hard to call. The length of the CDR3 is 15 residues. V was clipped by 1 base and J by 0 bases, with 10 bases between them. Germline V lookup: CDR1 SGHTA, CDR2 FQGNSA. The CDR3 bases are TGTGCCAGCAGCTTAGACCCGGGCAACTCCTACGAGCAGTACTTC. It yields the protein CASSLDPGNSYEQYF.

V is TRBV14 and J is TRBJ1-1; TRBD1 matches 7 bases. The CDR3 extends over 15 amino acids. J lost 6 bases, V lost 3 bases, and 10 bases had no gene match. CDR1 and CDR2 (germline): SGHDN, FVKESK. This CDR3 is CASSHEGQRGSEAFF. The CDR3 bases are TGTGCCAGCAGCCACGAGGGACAGCGAGGGTCTGAAGCTTTCTTT.

This clonotype came up a few times. V gene TRBV27 combines with J gene TRBJ1-2; D gene unclear. Germline CDR1 is MNHEY and CDR2 is SMNVEV (reference sequence). V was pared by 4 bases and J by 4 bases, with 16 bases between. This CDR3 region has 15 residues. The CDR3 coding sequence is TGTGCCAGCAGTTCAGTCCAGCACGATTCCTATGGCTACACCTTC. Its protein product is CASSSVQHDSYGYTF.

The chain carries TRBV9 and TRBJ1-3, with unresolved D. The CDR3 totals 17 residues. With 3 bases removed from V and 0 bases from J, the gap between germline ends came to 16 bases. Germline loops: CDR1 SGDLS, CDR2 YYNGEE. The CDR3 coding sequence is TGTGCCAGCAGCGAGGGAGAGCCAGTCTTCTCTGGAAACACCATATATTTT. Translated, it gives CASSEGEPVFSGNTIYF.

This clonotype was seen just once. The chain uses TRBV20-1 and TRBJ1-2; a possible D gene is TRBD1 (5 bases). Trimming shortened V by 1 base and J by 1 base, and 22 bases separated the two germline ends. Germline values: CDR1 DFQATT, CDR2 SNEGSKA (reference sequence). The CDR3 runs 18 residues. Written as DNA, the CDR3 is TGCAGTGCTAGAGTGCCCCAGGGCCGAAGCCCCTTTAACTATGGCTACACCTTC. It specifies CSARVPQGRSPFNYGYTF.

V usage is TRBV6-5 and J usage is TRBJ2-2; the D is unclear. This CDR3 contains 13 residues. CDR1 and CDR2 from the germline V gene are MNHEY and SVGAGI. Trimming pared 6 bases from V and 0 bases from J, leaving 5 bases between. CDR3 DNA sequence: TGTGCCAGCAGCTCCGCGAACACCGGGGAGCTGTTTTTT. Its translation: CASSSANTGELFF.

This clonotype was observed a few times. The gene calls are TRBV29-1 and TRBJ1-3; 8 nucleotides line up with TRBD1. CDR3 length: 14 residues. V was clipped by 6 bases and J by 2 bases; unmatched bases: 6. The V gene's germline CDR1 is SQVTM and CDR2 ANQGSEA. CDR3 DNA: TGCAGCGTCAATCCGACAGGGGCTGGAAACACCATATATTTT. The encoded protein is CSVNPTGAGNTIYF.

The chain carries TRBV2 and TRBJ2-5, with TRBD1 identical over 10 bases. This CDR3 spans 15 amino acids. The germline CDR1 and CDR2 sequences are SNHLY and FYNNEI. Losses at the gene ends were 3 bases for V and 2 bases for J; bases not matched to a gene: 3. CDR3 nucleotide sequence: TGTGCCAGCAGTGAGGGACAGGGGCTACAAGAGACCCAGTACTTC. Translation gives CASSEGQGLQETQYF.

This sequence joins TRBV20-1 and TRBJ1-6, with 9 bases fitting TRBD1. The germline V gene has CDR1 DFQATT and CDR2 SNEGSKA (reference sequence). The V and J ends lost 3 bases and 10 bases, in that order; junction bases with no gene match: 4. The CDR3 runs 13 residues. The CDR3 loop is CSARDRGSSPLHF. The CDR3 DNA sequence: TGCAGTGCTAGGGACAGGGGTTCATCACCCCTCCACTTT.

This clonotype showed up just a few times. The V call is TRBV7-9, the J call TRBJ1-5; D is possibly TRBD1 (6 bases). CDR1 is SEHNR and CDR2 is FQNEAQ in the germline V gene (reference sequence). V shed 4 bases and J shed 0 bases, with 19 bases lying between them. The CDR3 totals 18 residues. CDR3 protein: CASSSPDPKGDSNQPQHF. The CDR3 DNA follows: TGTGCCAGCAGCTCGCCAGACCCCAAGGGGGATAGCAATCAGCCCCAGCATTTT.

The genes are TRBV25-1 and TRBJ2-3; possibly TRBD2 for D (6 bases). Germline V lookup: CDR1 MGHDK, CDR2 SYGVNS. V was pared by 1 base and J by 4 bases, with 9 bases between. The CDR3 spans 14 residues. This chain's CDR3 is CASSEWRGADTQYF. In nucleotides, the CDR3 is TGTGCCAGCAGTGAATGGAGGGGCGCAGATACGCAGTATTTT.

The chain couples TRBV29-1 to TRBJ2-2, with TRBD2 identical over 7 bases. V lost 7 bases to trimming and J lost 0 bases; unmatched junction nucleotides: 8. CDR3 length: 15 residues. CDR1 is SQVTM, CDR2 ANQGSEA, per germline. The DNA of the CDR3 is TGCAGCGGCGCCGCCGGGACTACGAACACCGGGGAGCTGTTTTTT. Its translation: CSGAAGTTNTGELFF.

This clonotype came up many times. This chain joins TRBV7-6 and TRBJ1-1, with D hard to call. Germline CDR1 is SGHVS and CDR2 is FNYEAQ. The CDR3 has 14 residues. Trimming pared 4 bases from V and 4 bases from J, leaving 13 bases between. This CDR3 reads CASSWDSIRTEAFF. The CDR3 DNA follows: TGTGCCAGCAGCTGGGATTCAATCCGCACTGAAGCTTTCTTT.

In this sample, this clonotype turned up many times. J is TRBJ2-7 and V is TRBV7-6; D may be TRBD2 (6 bases). Germline V gene sequence: CDR1 SGHVS, CDR2 FNYEAQ. Trimming took off 1 base at V and 3 bases at J, with 10 bases between the two ends. The CDR3 loop spans 14 amino acids. CDR3 in DNA: TGTGCCAGCAGCTTAGGCGCGGGGTTCTACGAGCAGTACTTC. Translation gives CASSLGAGFYEQYF.